Shown below are 20 T cell receptor beta chains from a single sample sequenced in a study of identifying expanded T cells in peripheral blood. Only in-frame clones appear in the TCRdb table, and some are missing; sequencing was by immunoSEQ multiplex PCR. Of around 60,000 clones detected, about 80% appear once; the ten largest clones hold approximately 15%. Material for sequencing was blood. Every receptor here comes from a person aged 18 to 70 in good health.

The genes are TRBV7-2 and TRBJ2-3, with 8 bases that match TRBD2. Unmatched junction bases numbered 7, after V lost 5 bases and J lost 6 bases. CDR1 is SGHTA and CDR2 is FQGNSA in the germline V gene. The CDR3 is 14 amino acids. CDR3 loop: CASSPGTRADTQYF. The CDR3 DNA reads as TGTGCCAGCAGCCCAGGGACTAGGGCTGATACGCAGTATTTT.

The chain has TRBV19 and TRBJ1-1, with 7 positions matching TRBD1. The CDR3 totals 16 residues. With V trimmed by 6 bases and J by 0 bases, 10 bases remained unmatched. Germline CDR1 is LNHDA and CDR2 is SQIVND (reference sequence). The DNA for the CDR3 is TGTGCCAGTAGGTCCGGGACAGCGCCTATGAACACTGAAGCTTTCTTT. Encoded protein: CASRSGTAPMNTEAFF.

The chain recombines TRBV13 with TRBJ1-2; D may be TRBD1 (5 bases). Trimming took off 7 bases at V and 0 bases at J, with 15 bases between the two ends. This CDR3 comprises 15 residues. The germline gives CDR1 PRHDT, CDR2 FYEKMQ (reference sequence). The CDR3 coding sequence is TGTGCCAGCACCACTTGGGACCGCCCTAACTATGGCTACACCTTC. The encoded protein is CASTTWDRPNYGYTF.

The sample holds a few counts of this clone. The rearrangement joins TRBV11-2 to TRBJ1-1; 10 bases are shared with TRBD1. V was clipped by 5 bases and J by 4 bases; unmatched bases: 4. The CDR3 loop spans 14 amino acids. Germline lookup yields CDR1 SGHAT and CDR2 FQNNGV. The CDR3 DNA reads TGTGCCAGCAGCGCTGGGGACAGGGGCACTGAAGCTTTCTTT. The encoded protein is CASSAGDRGTEAFF. Full variable domain (remainder filled in from reference TRBV11-2 and TRBJ1-1): EAGVAQSPRYKIIEKRQSVAFWCNPISGHATLYWYQQILGQGPKLLIQFQNNGVVDDSQLPKDRFSAERLKGVDSTLKIQPAKLEDSAVYLCASSAGDRGTEAFFGQGTRLTVV.

The rearrangement links TRBV19 to TRBJ1-2; 10 positions agree with TRBD1. This CDR3 is 15 amino acids long. Germline V gives CDR1 LNHDA, CDR2 SQIVND (reference sequence). V shed 6 bases, J shed 3 bases, and the junction held 7 bases outside the gene matches. CDR3 sequence (DNA): TGTGCCAGTAGAAAAGGGACAGGGGTTGACTATGGCTACACCTTC. Its translation: CASRKGTGVDYGYTF.

The chain combines TRBV5-4 with TRBJ1-2; 8 bases map to TRBD1. Trimming took 0 bases from V and 4 from J; bases not matched to a gene: 8. This CDR3 region has 16 residues. Germline CDR1 SGHNT, CDR2 YYREEE (reference sequence). CDR3 sequence: CASSLDPGGAGYGYTF. DNA of the CDR3: TGTGCCAGCAGCTTGGACCCAGGGGGCGCAGGCTATGGCTACACCTTC. Together with reference TRBV5-4 and TRBJ1-2, the CDR3 gives the full variable domain: ETGVTQSPTHLIKTRGQQVTLRCSSQSGHNTVSWYQQALGQGPQFIFQYYREEENGRGNFPPRFSGLQFPNYSSELNVNALELDDSALYLCASSLDPGGAGYGYTFGSGTRLTVV.

The chain combines TRBV13 with TRBJ1-2, with 9 nucleotides matching TRBD1. The CDR3 runs 14 residues. Germline V gene sequence: CDR1 PRHDT, CDR2 FYEKMQ (reference sequence). V gave up 2 bases and J gave up 7 bases; unmatched junction bases: 5. The CDR3 nucleotides are TGTGCCAGCAGCTTAATCGCGACAGGGGGTGGCTACACCTTC. This gives the protein CASSLIATGGGYTF.

V usage is TRBV9 and J usage is TRBJ1-1; TRBD1 aligns across 9 bases. With V trimmed by 4 bases and J by 3 bases, 10 bases remained unmatched. CDR3 length equals 16 residues. Germline V gene data show CDR1 as SGDLS and CDR2 as YYNGEE. The DNA of the CDR3 is TGTGCCAGCAGCAAAGGGACAGGGAAGAGGGACACTGAAGCTTTCTTT. Amino acids: CASSKGTGKRDTEAFF.

V gene TRBV20-1 combines with J gene TRBJ2-7; D is perhaps TRBD1 (5 bases). CDR1 is DFQATT, CDR2 SNEGSKA, per germline (reference sequence). The CDR3 is 11 amino acids. With 4 bases removed from V and 1 base from J, the gap between germline ends came to 5 bases. The CDR3 nucleotides read TGCAGTGCTACAGGGTCCTACGAGCAGTACTTC. Translation gives CSATGSYEQYF.

This clone showed up just a few times. Mismatch with germline at one junction end may stem from a read error. The V call is TRBV7-9, the J call TRBJ2-7, with D possibly being TRBD1 (6 bases). The CDR3 spans 15 residues. Per germline, CDR1 SEHNR and CDR2 FQNEAQ (reference sequence). CDR3 region: CASSQQRTASYEQYF. Here the CDR3 DNA reads TGCGCCAGCAGCCAACAAAGGACAGCGTCCTACGAGCAGTACTTC. Supplemented by reference TRBV7-9 and TRBJ2-7, the full variable domain reads DTGVSQNPRHKITKRGQNVTFRCDPISEHNRLYWYRQTLGQGPEFLTYFQNEAQLEKSRLLSDRFSAERPKGSFSTLEIQRTEQGDSAMYLCASSQQRTASYEQYFGPGTRLTVT.

The J gene is TRBJ2-3, the V gene TRBV7-9; TRBD2 matches at 10 bases. CDR3 size: 19 residues. Per the germline V gene, CDR1 is SEHNR and CDR2 is FQNEAQ (reference sequence). Trimming at V came to 5 bases and at J to 0 bases, leaving 14 bases not matched to a gene. The CDR3 region is CASSPDLIRTSGSTDTQYF. As DNA, the CDR3 is TGTGCCAGCAGCCCCGACCTTATAAGGACTAGCGGTAGCACAGATACGCAGTATTTT.

The chain employs TRBV6-6 and TRBJ2-7; no clear D gene. Germline V CDR1 and CDR2: MNHNY, SVGAGI (reference sequence). The CDR3 is made up of 12 amino acids. Trimming stripped 5 bases from V and 4 bases from J, with 9 bases between. The CDR3 sequence: CASSPGQYEQYF. DNA of the CDR3: TGTGCCAGCAGTCCGGGCCAATACGAGCAGTACTTC.

The J gene is TRBJ2-1, the V gene TRBV5-1, with 7 bases that match TRBD2. The CDR3 covers 15 residues. CDR1 is SGHRS and CDR2 is YFSETQ in the germline V gene. With 2 bases clipped from V and 2 bases from J, the junction kept 4 bases outside the gene matches. The CDR3 loop reads CASSFSGDAYNEQFF. DNA of the CDR3: TGCGCCAGCAGCTTCAGCGGGGACGCCTACAATGAGCAGTTCTTC.

The rearrangement uses TRBV6-5 and TRBJ2-5; 7 bases map to TRBD1. CDR1 MNHEY and CDR2 SVGAGI come from the germline V gene. The CDR3 sequence is 16 residues long. V lost 2 bases to trimming and J lost 5 bases; unmatched junction nucleotides: 11. CDR3 sequence reads: CASSYGSVRGKETQYF. Written as DNA, the CDR3 is TGTGCCAGCAGTTACGGTTCGGTCAGGGGGAAGGAGACCCAGTACTTC.

The V call is TRBV29-1, the J call TRBJ1-1, with no clear D. Trimming took off 8 bases at V and 0 bases at J, with 16 bases between the two ends. This CDR3 spans 14 amino acids. Germline V gives CDR1 SQVTM, CDR2 ANQGSEA. Here the CDR3 reads CSHQLSVLNTEAFF. For the CDR3, the DNA is TGCAGCCACCAGCTGAGTGTTTTGAACACTGAAGCTTTCTTT.

The rearrangement links TRBV6-6 to TRBJ2-7; a possible D gene is TRBD1 (6 bases). The CDR3 consists of 16 residues. V lost 6 bases, J lost 2 bases, and 20 bases lay in between. Germline V gene lookup returns CDR1 MNHNY and CDR2 SVGAGI (reference sequence). The CDR3 here is CASRHRGTRPPYEQYF. As DNA, the CDR3 is TGTGCCAGCAGGCATCGAGGGACACGACCCCCCTACGAGCAGTACTTC.

This chain uses TRBV6-6 with TRBJ1-6, with 11 bases that match TRBD1. This CDR3 comprises 15 residues. Per the germline V gene, CDR1 is MNHNY and CDR2 is SVGAGI (reference sequence). Losses at the gene ends were 4 bases for V and 8 bases for J; bases not matched to a gene: 4. CDR3 nucleotides: TGTGCCAGCAGTTCCCTGGGACAGGGGGATTCACCCCTCCACTTT. It is translated as CASSSLGQGDSPLHF.

The chain has TRBV5-4 and TRBJ2-7; D might be TRBD1 (6 bases). There are 14 residues in the CDR3. Deletions cut 0 bases from V and 5 bases from J, with 12 bases between. Germline loops: CDR1 SGHNT, CDR2 YYREEE (reference sequence). The DNA of the CDR3 is TGTGCCAGCAGCTTGGAGCAGGGGCGCGACGAGCAGTACGTC. As protein: CASSLEQGRDEQYV.

The chain is built from TRBV15 and TRBJ2-5; 7 bases match TRBD2. CDR1 is LNHNV, CDR2 YYDKDF, per germline (reference sequence). The CDR3 has 14 residues. The V gene end was trimmed by 5 bases and the J gene end by 2 bases; junction bases not matched to a gene: 5. CDR3 region: CATSRRGGQETQYF. The CDR3 DNA sequence: TGTGCCACCAGCCGCCGGGGAGGGCAAGAGACCCAGTACTTC.

This clone has just a few counts. One junction end does not reproduce the germline sequence, and a read error may be involved. The chain has TRBV5-1 and TRBJ2-2, with 10 bases identical to TRBD2. Looked up from germline, CDR1 is SGHRS and CDR2 is YFSETQ. CDR3 length: 15 residues. The CDR3 nucleotides read TGCGCCAGCTGCTTAGCGGGAGGGAACACCGGGGAGCTGTTTTTT. It translates to CASCLAGGNTGELFF.